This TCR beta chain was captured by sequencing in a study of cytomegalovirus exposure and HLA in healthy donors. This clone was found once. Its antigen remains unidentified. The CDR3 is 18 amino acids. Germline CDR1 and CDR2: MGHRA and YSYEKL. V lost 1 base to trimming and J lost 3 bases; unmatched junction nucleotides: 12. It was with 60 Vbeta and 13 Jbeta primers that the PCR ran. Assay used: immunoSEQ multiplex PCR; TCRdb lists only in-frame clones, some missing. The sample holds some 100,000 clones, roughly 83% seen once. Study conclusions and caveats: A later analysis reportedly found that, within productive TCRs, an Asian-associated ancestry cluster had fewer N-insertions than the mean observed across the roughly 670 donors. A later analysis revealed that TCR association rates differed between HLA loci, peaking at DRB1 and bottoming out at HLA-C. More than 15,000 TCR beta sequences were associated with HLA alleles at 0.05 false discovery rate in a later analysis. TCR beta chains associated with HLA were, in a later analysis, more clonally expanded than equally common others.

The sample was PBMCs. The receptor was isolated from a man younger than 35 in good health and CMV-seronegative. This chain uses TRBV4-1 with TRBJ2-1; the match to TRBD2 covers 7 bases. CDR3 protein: CASSQVPSGRSYYNEQFF. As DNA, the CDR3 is TGCGCCAGCAGCCAAGTTCCTAGCGGTCGGTCGTACTACAATGAGCAGTTCTTC.